This is a list of T cell receptor beta chains from one sample in a study of beta chain features in type 1 diabetes. Measured with immunoSEQ multiplex PCR; TCRdb has only the in-frame clones, and not every one. This sample has under 950,000 clones; roughly a sixth occur once, and the top ten carry 0.02% to 0.03%. The specimen was naive CD4+ T cells from blood. These receptors were taken from a woman aged 18-29 years in good health. The CDR3 runs from the conserved cysteine through the conserved F or W. The D gene is left open where the match is weak. Not every row has a clone size; where given, it reads once, few, many or a size class.

few	13	-	TRBV6-1	TRBJ1-1	TGTGCCAGCAGCCGGTTAATGAACACTGAAGCTTTCTTT	CASSRLMNTEAFF
few	13	-	TRBV27	TRBJ2-7	TGTGCCAGCAGTAACAGACCTGCCTACGAGCAGTACTTC	CASSNRPAYEQYF
few	16	-	TRBV21-1	TRBJ1-5	TGTGCCAGCAGCAAAGAGAGGGGGCCGGAGAATCAGCCCCAGCATTTT	CASSKERGPENQPQHF
-	16	TRBD2	TRBV19	TRBJ2-1	TGTGCCAGTAGGAAGCGGGAGGGCCTTCGTGACAATGAGCAGTTCTTC	CASRKREGLRDNEQFF
-	15	TRBD1	TRBV6-5	TRBJ2-1	TGTGCCAGCAGTGTCCGGGACAGGTTCTACAATGAGCAGTTCTTC	CASSVRDRFYNEQFF
-	14	-	TRBV5-4	TRBJ2-4	TGTGCCAGCAGCTTGACTCTAGCCAAAAACATTCAGTACTTC	CASSLTLAKNIQYF
-	12	TRBD1	TRBV6-6	TRBJ2-7	TGTGCCAGCCGGGACAGGGGTTTCGAGCAGTACTTC	CASRDRGFEQYF
once	14	TRBD2	TRBV28	TRBJ2-7	TGTGCCAGCCAGACTAGCGGGGGATCCTACGAGCAGTACTTC	CASQTSGGSYEQYF
-	16	-	TRBV28	TRBJ2-3	TGTGCCAGCAGTTCGTACAGGGAATCGAGGGGAGATACGCAGTATTTT	CASSSYRESRGDTQYF
-	13	-	TRBV7-9	TRBJ2-2	TGTGCCAGCAGCCCCACTAGTACCGGGGAGCTGTTTTTT	CASSPTSTGELFF
-	15	-	TRBV28	TRBJ2-1	TGTGCCAGCAGTTCCCTCCCGGGGCTAGCTAATGAGCAGTTCTTC	CASSSLPGLANEQFF
-	16	-	TRBV5-1	TRBJ2-7	TGCGCCAGCAGCTTCGGGAACAGCCTCCTCTCCTACGAGCAGTACTTC	CASSFGNSLLSYEQYF
few	13	-	TRBV10-2	TRBJ1-2	TGCGCCAGCAGTGTCGGGGTCTCCTATGGCTACACCTTC	CASSVGVSYGYTF
-	13	TRBD2	TRBV2	TRBJ2-7	TGTGCCAGCAAACCGGGACTACCCTACGAGCAGTACTTC	CASKPGLPYEQYF
-	16	TRBD2	TRBV5-1	TRBJ2-1	TGCGCCAGCAGCTTGGTGGCGGGAGTTCTCTACAATGAGCAGTTCTTC	CASSLVAGVLYNEQFF
few	13	TRBD2	TRBV19	TRBJ2-7	TGTGCCAGTAGGGAGACTAGCGGGAGCGAGCAGTACTTC	CASRETSGSEQYF
-	16	-	TRBV5-1	TRBJ2-2	TGCGCCAGCAGCTTGGCCAGCCACAGCAGAGCCGGGGAGCTGTTTTTT	CASSLASHSRAGELFF
-	14	-	TRBV27	TRBJ2-7	TGTGCCAGCAGTTCTACAGGGCGCCGGGGTGAGCAGTACTTC	CASSSTGRRGEQYF
-	16	-	TRBV9	TRBJ2-2	TGTGCCAGCAGCGTACCGAGACACGCGAACACCGGGGAGCTGTTTTTT	CASSVPRHANTGELFF
-	12	-	TRBV5-5	TRBJ2-3	TGTGCCAGCAGCTACGGGGACGGCACGCAGTATTTT	CASSYGDGTQYF
few	15	-	TRBV7-2	TRBJ2-7	TGTGCCAGCAGCTTAGGGTTAGGGGACTCCTACGAGCAGTACTTC	CASSLGLGDSYEQYF
-	13	-	TRBV6-5	TRBJ2-3	TGTGCCAGCATACTAGCCTCCACAGATACGCAGTATTTT	CASILASTDTQYF
few	16	-	TRBV7-2	TRBJ2-1	TGTGCCAGCAGCTTAGCGGGAAGGAAGTCCTACAATGAGCAGTTCTTC	CASSLAGRKSYNEQFF
-	15	TRBD1	TRBV5-6	TRBJ2-3	TGTGCCAGCAGCTTCCGACAGGGGGCGGCAGATACGCAGTATTTT	CASSFRQGAADTQYF
few	17	-	TRBV21-1	TRBJ2-3	TGTGCCAGCAGCACACAGACTAGCGCGTTTCACACAGATACGCAGTATTTT	CASSTQTSAFHTDTQYF
few	16	-	TRBV11-3	TRBJ1-5	TGTGCCAGCAGCCCAGCTACTCCTGCAGGGAGTCAGCCCCAGCATTTT	CASSPATPAGSQPQHF
-	13	-	TRBV5-1	TRBJ1-2	TGCGCCAGCAGCCCGGACTGGGGCTATGGCTACACCTTC	CASSPDWGYGYTF
few	15	-	TRBV6-5	TRBJ1-1	TGTGCCAGCAGTTACTCGGGGAGGGAGGTAGATGAAGCTTTCTTT	CASSYSGREVDEAFF
few	15	-	TRBV6-5	TRBJ2-7	TGTGCCAGCAGTTACTCAACCGGGACTGGCTACGAGCAGTACTTC	CASSYSTGTGYEQYF
few	15	TRBD2	TRBV5-1	TRBJ2-7	TGCGCCAGCAGCTTGTTACCGGGAGGGACCTACGAGCAGTACTTC	CASSLLPGGTYEQYF
-	16	TRBD2	TRBV6-5	TRBJ2-3	TGTGCCAGCAGTTACTCCCTAGCGGGCTCAGGGAATACGCAGTATTTT	CASSYSLAGSGNTQYF
-	12	-	TRBV29-1	TRBJ1-2	TGCAGCGGGGGGGGACCGCTCTATGGCTACACCTTC	CSGGGPLYGYTF
-	16	TRBD2	TRBV6-5	TRBJ2-2	TGTGCCAGCAGTTACTCGAGACTAGCAGGCACCGGGGAGCTGTTTTTT	CASSYSRLAGTGELFF
few	13	-	TRBV7-3	TRBJ2-7	TGTGCCAGCAGCTTAATAGGGCCGGGCGAGCAGTACTTC	CASSLIGPGEQYF
once	14	TRBD2	TRBV28	TRBJ2-7	TGTGCCAGCAGAATACGGGAGGGGCCAGGCGAGCAGTACTTC	CASRIREGPGEQYF
-	15	-	TRBV28	TRBJ2-7	TGTGCCAGCAGCAATTTTGGGGGGAAGGGGTACGAGCAGTACTTC	CASSNFGGKGYEQYF
few	13	-	TRBV4-3	TRBJ2-3	TGCGCCAGCAGCCAAGATAGGGGAGATACGCAGTATTTT	CASSQDRGDTQYF
-	15	TRBD2	TRBV10-3	TRBJ2-3	TGTGCCATCAGCGACCTAGCGGGAGGCCCAGATACGCAGTATTTT	CAISDLAGGPDTQYF
-	15	TRBD2	TRBV9	TRBJ2-5	TGTGCCAGCAGCGGACTAGCGGGAGGAAAAGAGACCCAGTACTTC	CASSGLAGGKETQYF